Included here is one TCR beta chain sequence, with context. Antigen: not known. Between the trimmed V and J ends, which lost 6 bases and 5 bases, there was a span of 11 bases. This CDR3 has 13 residues. From germline, CDR1 is MNHNS and CDR2 SASEGT. This entry comes from a study of post-analysis software for immune sequencing data. General study results and limits: TRBV5-6, TRBV5-1 and TRBV20-1 were among several TRBV segments more frequent in patients than controls.

cDNA libraries for TCR beta contained unique molecular identifiers. One entry per CDR3 protein, called by TCRdb with MiXCR from the PCR reads. This sample has about 770,000 distinct CDR3 sequences, with approximately 44% found just once. This chain connects TRBV6-1 to TRBJ2-1; D may be TRBD2 (6 bases). The receptor's source is a girl aged 5 to 17 with multiple sclerosis. Sequencing was performed on blood. CDR3 sequence reads: CASRRRDHNEQFF. The CDR3 bases are TGTGCCAGCAGGAGGCGGGACCACAATGAGCAGTTCTTC.